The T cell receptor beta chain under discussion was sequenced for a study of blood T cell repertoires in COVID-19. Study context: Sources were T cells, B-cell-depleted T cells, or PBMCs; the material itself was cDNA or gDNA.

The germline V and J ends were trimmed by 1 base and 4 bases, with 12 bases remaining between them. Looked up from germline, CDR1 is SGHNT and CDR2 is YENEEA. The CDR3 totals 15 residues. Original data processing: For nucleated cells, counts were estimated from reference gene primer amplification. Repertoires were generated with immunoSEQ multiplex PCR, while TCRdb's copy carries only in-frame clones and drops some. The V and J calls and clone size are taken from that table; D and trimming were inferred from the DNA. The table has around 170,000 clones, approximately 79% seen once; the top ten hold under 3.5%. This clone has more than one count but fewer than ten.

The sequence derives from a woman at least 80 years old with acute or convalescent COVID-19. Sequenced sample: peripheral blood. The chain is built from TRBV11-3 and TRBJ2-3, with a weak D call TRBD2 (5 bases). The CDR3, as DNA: TGTGCCAGCAGCTTAGGACTACCTGGCCCAGATACGCAGTATTTT. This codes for CASSLGLPGPDTQYF.